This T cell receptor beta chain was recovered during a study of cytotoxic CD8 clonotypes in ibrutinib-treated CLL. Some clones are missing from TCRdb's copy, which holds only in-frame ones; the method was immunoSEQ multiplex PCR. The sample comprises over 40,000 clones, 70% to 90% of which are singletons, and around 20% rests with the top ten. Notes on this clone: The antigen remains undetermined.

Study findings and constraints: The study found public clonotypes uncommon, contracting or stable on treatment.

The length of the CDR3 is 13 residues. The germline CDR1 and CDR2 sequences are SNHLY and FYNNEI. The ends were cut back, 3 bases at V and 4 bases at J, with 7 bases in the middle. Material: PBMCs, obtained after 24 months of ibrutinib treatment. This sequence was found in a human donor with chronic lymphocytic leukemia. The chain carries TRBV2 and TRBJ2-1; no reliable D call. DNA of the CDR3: TGTGCCAGCAGTGATTTTCGTTACAATGAGCAGTTCTTC. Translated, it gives CASSDFRYNEQFF.